The clone carrying this T cell receptor (beta chain) appeared a single time. Cohorts were assigned according to the clinical history that participants reported. Recovered participants had two consecutive negative NP/OP PCR tests, healthcare professional clearance, or symptom resolution. The data belong to a study of blood T cell repertoires in COVID-19. The overall study: Material from acute and convalescent COVID-19 was sourced from the United States, Italy and Spain.

Only in-frame clones appear in the TCRdb table, and some are missing; sequencing was by immunoSEQ multiplex PCR. The sample shows approximately 230,000 clones, around four fifths of them seen only once. The CDR3 consists of 18 residues. Germline CDR1 KGHSH, CDR2 LQKENI. V was clipped by 3 bases and J by 0 bases; unmatched bases: 8. The sequence was collected from a man aged 35 to 55 who had recovered from COVID-19. This chain joins TRBV18 and TRBJ1-6; 7 bases are shared with TRBD1. The sequenced sample was PBMCs or T cells enriched from blood (not recorded which). The CDR3 DNA is TGTGCCAGCTCACCTGGACAGGTTCTAAGCTCCTATAATTCACCCCTCCACTTT. Protein: CASSPGQVLSSYNSPLHF.